This is a list of T cell receptor beta chains from one sample in a study of CD8 T cell repertoires and HIV-1 epitope variants. The data were produced by immunoSEQ multiplex PCR, yet TCRdb's version contains in-frame clones alone and is incomplete. The data contain 2,500 to 3,000 clones, roughly 69% of them singletons. The antigens of these receptors remain unknown. The material sequenced was cultured CD8+ T cells derived from PBMCs. These receptors all stem from a male donor with HIV. CDR3s include the opening cysteine and the closing phenylalanine or tryptophan. Fields, in order: D gene, clone size, J gene, V gene, CDR3 protein, CDR3 DNA. The D gene is left open where the match is weak. Size tells how often a clone was seen (once, few, many) or the class of an expanded clone, and some rows leave it out.

>TRBD2|NA|TRBJ2-5|TRBV7-8
CASSKGLAGTQETQYF
TGTGCCAGCAGCAAGGGGCTAGCGGGAACCCAAGAGACCCAGTACTTC
>TRBD1|few|TRBJ2-5|TRBV6-5
CASSNTGGRETQYF
TGTGCCAGCAGTAATACAGGGGGGCGAGAGACCCAGTACTTC
>TRBD1|few|TRBJ1-2|TRBV5-6
CASSIPQGAGSYTF
TGTGCCAGCAGTATCCCCCAGGGGGCCGGGAGCTACACCTTC
>TRBD1|NA|TRBJ1-2|TRBV7-9
CASSTDRGRGYGYTF
TGTGCCAGCAGCACCGACAGGGGGAGAGGCTATGGCTACACCTTC
>NA|once|TRBJ2-1|TRBV7-2
CASSGYRTRSYNEQFF
TGTGCCAGCAGCGGTTACAGGACTCGCTCCTACAATGAGCAGTTCTTC
>TRBD2|few|TRBJ2-1|TRBV30
CAWSTTSGGYNEQFF
TGTGCCTGGAGTACTACTAGCGGGGGCTACAATGAGCAGTTCTTC
>NA|NA|TRBJ2-7|TRBV15
CATSRDLSGSGREQYF
TGTGCCACCAGCAGAGATCTGAGCGGCTCCGGTCGCGAGCAGTACTTC
>NA|NA|TRBJ1-4|TRBV15
CATSRRVNEKLFF
TGTGCCACCAGCAGGCGAGTTAATGAAAAACTGTTTTTT
>NA|NA|TRBJ1-1|TRBV7-5
CASSPRGMGASRTEAFF
TGTGCCAGCAGCCCCCGGGGGATGGGGGCATCGAGAACTGAAGCTTTCTTT
>TRBD2|NA|TRBJ2-3|TRBV10-2
CASSETLAGTDTQYF
TGCGCCAGCAGTGAAACGCTAGCGGGGACAGATACGCAGTATTTT
>TRBD2|once|TRBJ2-7|TRBV4-1
CASSQGGGIYEQYF
TGCGCCAGCAGCCAAGGGGGGGGAATCTACGAGCAGTACTTC
>NA|NA|TRBJ1-2|TRBV21-1
CASSKPLGLYTF
TGTGCCAGCAGCAAACCCCTGGGCTTATACACCTTC
>TRBD1|few|TRBJ1-1|TRBV6-5
CASTIIQGAHAEAFF
TGTGCCAGCACTATCATACAGGGGGCACACGCTGAAGCTTTCTTT
>NA|NA|TRBJ2-1|TRBV6-1
CASSESPPVYNEQFF
TGTGCCAGCAGCGAATCCCCCCCAGTCTACAATGAGCAGTTCTTC
>NA|NA|TRBJ2-1|TRBV7-9
CASSYSPSSYNEQFF
TGTGCCAGCAGCTATAGCCCTAGCTCCTACAATGAGCAGTTCTTC
>TRBD1|few|TRBJ2-7|TRBV6-5
CASSPGQSSYEQYF
TGTGCCAGCAGCCCGGGACAGAGCTCCTACGAGCAGTACTTC
>TRBD2|NA|TRBJ2-5|TRBV6-1
CASIATSGQETQYF
TGTGCCAGCATCGCGACTAGCGGTCAAGAGACCCAGTACTTC
>TRBD2|NA|TRBJ2-5|TRBV7-7
CASSPRTSGSWETQYF
TGTGCTAGCAGCCCTAGGACTAGCGGGAGTTGGGAGACCCAGTACTTC
>NA|NA|TRBJ2-7|TRBV7-2
CASSFSVSYEQYF
TGTGCCAGCAGCTTTTCGGTCTCCTACGAGCAGTACTTC
>TRBD1|NA|TRBJ1-5|TRBV7-8
CASSFTGDGNQPQHF
TGTGCCAGCAGCTTCACAGGGGACGGAAATCAGCCCCAGCATTTT
>NA|once|TRBJ2-1|TRBV5-1
CASSSGVSRDNEQFF
TGCGCCAGCAGCTCAGGCGTGTCGCGGGACAATGAGCAGTTCTTC
>TRBD1|NA|TRBJ2-5|TRBV19
CASSRTGGEDQETQYF
TGTGCCAGTAGTAGGACAGGGGGCGAGGACCAAGAGACCCAGTACTTC
>NA|few|TRBJ2-3|TRBV28
CASSFIPDLDTQYF
TGTGCCAGCAGTTTTATTCCGGATCTAGATACGCAGTATTTT
>NA|NA|TRBJ2-1|TRBV27
CASSLNGHNEQFF
TGTGCCAGCAGTTTAAACGGCCACAATGAGCAGTTCTTC
>TRBD1|NA|TRBJ1-1|TRBV5-4
CASSLPTGLNTEAFF
TGTGCCAGCAGCCTCCCGACAGGGTTGAACACTGAAGCTTTCTTT
>NA|few|TRBJ1-1|TRBV7-2
CASSLGNPEAFF
TGTGCCAGCAGCTTGGGTAACCCTGAAGCTTTCTTT
>NA|NA|TRBJ1-2|TRBV28
CASSLEYSGYTF
TGTGCCAGCAGTTTAGAGTATAGTGGCTACACCTTC
>TRBD1|NA|TRBJ2-5|TRBV29-1
CSVEGQGAQETQYF
TGCAGCGTTGAGGGACAGGGCGCCCAAGAGACCCAGTACTTC
>NA|NA|TRBJ1-1|TRBV19
CASSMVRDTEAFF
TGTGCCAGTAGTATGGTCCGGGACACTGAAGCTTTCTTT
>TRBD1|large|TRBJ1-1|TRBV14
CASSQSGGAFF
TGTGCCAGCAGCCAGTCAGGGGGGGCTTTCTTT
>NA|NA|TRBJ1-1|TRBV27
CASSPPGPFSPEAFF
TGTGCCAGCAGTCCTCCCGGGCCTTTTTCGCCTGAAGCTTTCTTT
>NA|NA|TRBJ2-7|TRBV4-3
CASSQEGSGGSYEQYF
TGCGCCAGCAGCCAAGAAGGTTCCGGAGGGTCCTACGAGCAGTACTTC
>NA|NA|TRBJ1-1|TRBV7-3
CASSRGPYTEAFF
TGTGCCAGCAGTCGTGGCCCATACACTGAAGCTTTCTTT
>NA|few|TRBJ1-2|TRBV4-3
CASSQSRGLNYGYTF
TGCGCCAGCAGCCAGTCGCGGGGGCTGAACTATGGCTACACCTTC
>NA|few|TRBJ1-2|TRBV29-1
CSVQDRLGGYTF
TGCAGCGTACAAGATAGGCTGGGAGGCTACACCTTC
>NA|NA|TRBJ1-4|TRBV28
CASSLIIVGREFNEKLFF
TGTGCCAGCAGTTTAATTATCGTTGGACGGGAATTTAATGAAAAACTGTTTTTT
>NA|few|TRBJ1-3|TRBV6-5
CASSYSQGSSGNTIYF
TGTGCCAGCAGTTACTCCCAGGGAAGCTCTGGAAACACCATATATTTT
>NA|hyperexpanded|TRBJ2-7|TRBV4-3
CASSQEPGAGALSSYEQYF
TGCGCCAGCAGCCAAGAGCCGGGAGCGGGCGCCCTGAGCTCCTACGAGCAGTACTTC
>TRBD2|NA|TRBJ2-5|TRBV28
CASSPSGREETQYF
TGTGCCAGCAGTCCTAGCGGGAGGGAAGAGACCCAGTACTTC
>NA|NA|TRBJ2-7|TRBV27
CASLEGPGPLYEQYF
TGTGCCAGCCTCGAAGGACCAGGACCACTCTACGAGCAGTACTTC
>NA|NA|TRBJ2-7|TRBV19
CASSIAGDTLYEQYF
TGTGCCAGTAGTATAGCTGGGGACACCCTATACGAGCAGTACTTC
>NA|NA|TRBJ2-4|TRBV30
CAWSVGVNIQYF
TGTGCCTGGAGTGTAGGGGTAAACATTCAGTACTTC
>TRBD1|NA|TRBJ2-1|TRBV6-6
CASSYRQGEYNEQFF
TGTGCCAGCAGTTACCGACAGGGCGAATACAATGAGCAGTTCTTC
>NA|NA|TRBJ2-1|TRBV9
CASSPRQVETEQFF
TGTGCCAGCAGCCCCCGACAGGTCGAGACGGAGCAGTTCTTC
>NA|NA|TRBJ2-4|TRBV7-8
CASSLSRAKNIQYF
TGTGCCAGCAGCTTATCCAGGGCCAAAAACATTCAGTACTTC
>TRBD2|NA|TRBJ2-7|TRBV19
CATDSGDSYEQYF
TGTGCCACCGACAGCGGGGACTCCTACGAGCAGTACTTC
>NA|few|TRBJ1-2|TRBV4-3
CASSQDPPDLDYGYTF
TGCGCCAGCAGCCAAGATCCCCCAGACTTGGACTATGGCTACACCTTC
>NA|NA|TRBJ1-2|TRBV28
CASSLGRVNYGYTF
TGTGCCAGCAGTTTAGGAAGGGTGAACTATGGCTACACCTTC
>NA|NA|TRBJ2-7|TRBV13
CASSPGLKYEQYF
TGTGCCAGCAGCCCCGGACTAAAATACGAGCAGTACTTC
>NA|NA|TRBJ1-2|TRBV4-3
CASSQDEGLYYGYTF
TGCGCCAGCAGCCAAGATGAGGGGCTATACTATGGCTACACCTTC
>NA|NA|TRBJ1-1|TRBV5-4
CASTLDSNTEAFF
TGTGCCAGCACCCTAGATTCGAACACTGAAGCTTTCTTT
>NA|few|TRBJ2-2|TRBV7-6
CASSSDLTELGTGELFF
TGTGCCAGCAGCTCCGATTTGACCGAACTGGGGACCGGGGAGCTGTTTTTT
>TRBD1|NA|TRBJ2-7|TRBV27
CASSWAGAQGVSYEQYF
TGTGCCAGCAGTTGGGCGGGCGCACAGGGGGTGTCCTACGAGCAGTACTTC